This entry lists 18 T cell receptor beta chains sequenced from one sample in a study of blood T cells in healthy people across ages. Then a second PCR, running about 6 to 12 cycles, was carried out with a sample-barcoded 5' primer and a J-beta primer mix. In TCRdb, the 5' RACE reads were re-called with MiXCR into one record per CDR3 protein. This sample carries 2 million or so distinct CDR3 sequences, around 50% of them seen once, and the ten largest clones take 2.1%. The sample taken for sequencing was blood. The receptors derive from a woman between 40 and 50 years old in good health.

A few counts support this clonotype. V is TRBV20-1 and J is TRBJ2-3; D is uncertain. Germline values: CDR1 DFQATT, CDR2 SNEGSKA (reference sequence). The CDR3 totals 12 residues. V was clipped by 2 bases and J by 4 bases, with 7 bases between them. CDR3 amino acids: CSARKIADTQYF. The DNA of the CDR3 is TGCAGTGCTAGAAAGATAGCAGATACGCAGTATTTT.

This clonotype was seen a single time. V and J are TRBV20-1 and TRBJ2-3; 9 bases match TRBD1. With V trimmed by 5 bases and J by 2 bases, 5 bases remained unmatched. The CDR3 extends over 14 amino acids. Germline V lookup: CDR1 DFQATT, CDR2 SNEGSKA (reference sequence). The CDR3: CSALDRGPTDTQYF. In DNA, the CDR3 is TGCAGTGCTCTGGACAGGGGCCCCACAGATACGCAGTATTTT.

V and J are TRBV10-3 and TRBJ2-4; either TRBD1 or TRBD2 may fit D (6 bases each). The CDR3 covers 13 residues. Germline V gene sequence: CDR1 ENHRY, CDR2 SYGVKD. Trimming removed 8 bases at V and 5 bases at J, with 13 bases between. The DNA for the CDR3 is TGTGCCATCTCAGGAGGGGGTGAAAACATTCAGTACTTC. Translating gives CAISGGGENIQYF.

This clonotype was counted between two and nine times. The rearrangement links TRBV21-1 to TRBJ2-7; the table's TRBD1 call for D was not verified on the DNA. The end of the DNA fits TRBJ2-5 better, so the J call may be wrong. TRBV21-1 represents a pseudogene. This CDR3 spans 18 amino acids. The CDR3 bases are TGTGCCAGCAGCAAAGTGTGGCGGGGGGACTTCCCGGGAGAGACCCAGTACTTC. It is translated as CASSKVWRGDFPGETQYF.

J is TRBJ2-7 and V is TRBV7-2, with D perhaps TRBD2 (5 bases). From germline, CDR1 is SGHTA and CDR2 FQGNSA. V lost 5 bases and J 0 bases, leaving 17 bases between the germline ends. This CDR3 has 16 residues. CDR3 bases: TGTGCCAGCAGCCCACAAGGAGGACGTAGCTCCTACGAGCAGTACTTC. The encoded protein is CASSPQGGRSSYEQYF.

Note on this clonotype: Being one base from a much bigger clone, this may be a read error. V and J are TRBV24-1 and TRBJ2-1; 11 bases agree with TRBD1. Unmatched junction bases numbered 1, after V lost 7 bases and J lost 6 bases. This CDR3 spans 13 amino acids. Germline lookup yields CDR1 KGHDR and CDR2 SFDVKD. CDR3 sequence reads: CATRGQGVNEQFF. Here the CDR3 DNA reads TGTGCCACCAGGGGACAGGGGGTCAATGAGCAGTTCTTC.

V usage is TRBV12-3 or TRBV12-4 and J usage is TRBJ1-5; the D is unclear. CDR3 length: 17 amino acids. The germline V and J ends were trimmed by 2 bases and 1 base, with 15 bases remaining between them. Written as DNA, the CDR3 is TGTGCCAGCAGTTTAAAGTTGGGATTATGGAGCAATCAGCCCCAGCATTTT. Amino acid sequence: CASSLKLGLWSNQPQHF.

The chain is built from TRBV25-1 and TRBJ2-1, with a tentative D call TRBD1 (6 bases). With 3 bases removed from V and 10 bases from J, the gap between germline ends came to 19 bases. Germline values: CDR1 MGHDK, CDR2 SYGVNS. The CDR3 contains 15 residues. The CDR3 spells CASSDTDRAGEEQFF. The CDR3 DNA reads as TGTGCCAGCAGTGACACGGACAGAGCCGGTGAGGAGCAGTTCTTC.

On this clonotype itself: One end of the junction fails to match germline, which may point to a read error. CDR3 nucleotide sequence: TGCACCAGCAGCACATCCCCGGGACTGGACCTCTACGAGCAGTACTTC. This translates into CTSSTSPGLDLYEQYF. The genes are TRBV5-1 and TRBJ2-7; tentative D call: TRBD2 (6 bases). Germline lookup yields CDR1 SGHRS and CDR2 YFSETQ. This CDR3 spans 16 amino acids.

This clonotype has only a few counts. The rearrangement joins TRBV28 to TRBJ2-6, with D tentatively TRBD1 (6 bases). Trimming pared 7 bases from V and 0 bases from J, leaving 19 bases between. Per the germline V gene, CDR1 is MDHEN and CDR2 is SYDVKM. The CDR3 extends over 18 amino acids. The CDR3, as DNA: TGTGCCAGCATTGGGGGCCGTGTTATACCCTCTGGGGCCAACGTCCTGACTTTC. The encoded protein is CASIGGRVIPSGANVLTF.

This rearrangement joins TRBV2 to TRBJ2-7, with 10 nucleotides matching TRBD2. Germline CDR1 and CDR2: SNHLY and FYNNEI. Losses at the gene ends were 9 bases for V and 7 bases for J; bases not matched to a gene: 21. There are 17 residues in the CDR3. The CDR3 loop is CARPLAGESSSYNEQYF. The CDR3 coding sequence is TGTGCCAGGCCGCTAGCGGGGGAGTCTAGCTCCTACAATGAGCAGTACTTC.

V and J are TRBV20-1 and TRBJ1-1, with D tentatively TRBD1 (6 bases). Germline values: CDR1 DFQATT, CDR2 SNEGSKA (reference sequence). The CDR3 sequence is 15 residues long. V was cut by 1 base and J by 1 base, with 13 bases left in between. CDR3 region: CSARGWGAPNTEAFF. CDR3 DNA sequence: TGCAGTGCTAGAGGGTGGGGGGCCCCGAACACTGAAGCTTTCTTT.

This rearrangement joins TRBV7-2 to TRBJ1-2, with 10 positions matching TRBD1. Germline V lookup: CDR1 SGHTA, CDR2 FQGNSA. The CDR3 has 18 residues. V lost 0 bases and J lost 2; bases outside the gene matches: 9. The CDR3 is CASSLAVTGGAANYGYTF. The CDR3 nucleotides are TGTGCCAGCAGCTTAGCAGTGACAGGGGGCGCCGCCAACTATGGCTACACCTTC.

This clonotype was found many times. The J gene is TRBJ1-2, the V gene TRBV4-2; no definite D call. Trimming shortened V by 5 bases and J by 8 bases, and 18 bases separated the two germline ends. Germline lookup yields CDR1 LGHNA and CDR2 YNFKEQ. This CDR3 is built from 14 residues. CDR3 sequence: CASSSVEAARGYTF. The CDR3 DNA reads as TGTGCCAGCAGCTCAGTAGAGGCTGCGAGGGGCTACACCTTC.

Note on this clonotype: In this CDR3 the conserved last residue, phenylalanine or tryptophan, is missing, so a read error is likely. The chain is built from TRBV6-5 and TRBJ2-7, with 8 bases aligning to TRBD1. CDR3 size: 14 residues. V shed 5 bases, J shed 0 bases, and the junction held 3 bases outside the gene matches. Germline assignment: CDR1 MNHEY and CDR2 SVGAGI. CDR3 region: CASSVTGGSYEQYL. The CDR3 region has the DNA TGTGCCAGCAGTGTCACAGGGGGCTCCTACGAGCAGTACTTG.

With regard to this clonotype: A much larger clone differs from this one at a single base, so this may be a read error. The J gene is TRBJ2-1, the V gene TRBV5-1, with 12 bases fitting TRBD2. The J call is in doubt because the DNA end fits TRBJ2-7 better. There are 16 residues in the CDR3. Germline V lookup: CDR1 SGHRS, CDR2 YFSETQ. The CDR3 reads CASSLVTSGGINEQYF. The CDR3 DNA reads TGCGCCAGCAGCTTGGTGACTAGCGGGGGAATCAATGAGCAGTACTTC.

V and J are TRBV2 and TRBJ1-2, with TRBD1 matching 8 bases. Germline V gene data show CDR1 as SNHLY and CDR2 as FYNNEI. The CDR3 runs 13 residues. Trimming removed 7 bases from V and 2 bases from J; junction bases left unmatched: 3. The CDR3 bases are TGTGCCAGCACCGGACAGGGCAACTATGGCTACACCTTC. Protein sequence: CASTGQGNYGYTF.

The chain couples TRBV24-1 to TRBJ2-3; the match to TRBD1 covers 9 bases. This CDR3 contains 17 residues. The J segment lost 2 bases and the V segment lost 5 bases, leaving 10 bases of the junction unmatched. The germline gives CDR1 KGHDR, CDR2 SFDVKD. CDR3 amino acids: CATSGRQGERVTDTQYF. As DNA, the CDR3 is TGTGCCACCAGTGGACGACAGGGGGAGAGGGTCACAGATACGCAGTATTTT.